Shown below are 8 T cell receptor beta chains from a single sample sequenced in a study of blood T cell repertoires in COVID-19. Sequencing was performed with immunoSEQ multiplex PCR; in TCRdb, only in-frame clones are kept and a portion is missing. Of under 300,000 clones listed, approximately 90% are singletons. Sequencing was carried out using PBMCs or T cells enriched from blood (not recorded which). The receptors shown here come from a woman aged 40 to 55 with acute COVID-19.

This chain links TRBV7-9 with TRBJ1-1; TRBD1 matches 7 bases. CDR1 and CDR2 (germline): SEHNR, FQNEAQ (reference sequence). The CDR3 loop spans 15 amino acids. Trimming at V came to 4 bases and at J to 2 bases, leaving 7 bases not matched to a gene. The CDR3 region has the DNA TGTGCCAGCAGCTCCAGAGGGACAGCCAACACTGAAGCTTTCTTT. Protein: CASSSRGTANTEAFF.

V usage is TRBV14 and J usage is TRBJ2-7, with TRBD2 identical over 14 bases. J lost 2 bases, V lost 5 bases, and 5 bases had no gene match. The CDR3 extends over 16 amino acids. Germline V CDR1 and CDR2: SGHDN, FVKESK. As DNA, the CDR3 is TGTGCCAGCAGCAGGACTAGCGGGAGGTGGGCCTACGAGCAGTACTTC. Amino acid sequence: CASSRTSGRWAYEQYF.

This chain uses TRBV29-1 with TRBJ1-4, with 8 positions matching TRBD1. The CDR3 runs to 13 residues. Trimming took 6 bases from V and 5 from J; bases not matched to a gene: 5. Germline V gene lookup returns CDR1 SQVTM and CDR2 ANQGSEA. This CDR3 is CSVRGQGNEKLFF. The CDR3 DNA follows: TGCAGCGTCCGCGGACAGGGAAATGAAAAACTGTTTTTT. The variable domain in full, with the rest retrieved from reference TRBV29-1 and TRBJ1-4, is SAVISQKPSRDICQRGTSLTIQCQVDSQVTMMFWYRQQPGQSLTLIATANQGSEATYESGFVIDKFPISRPNLTFSTLTVSNMSPEDSSIYLCSVRGQGNEKLFFGSGTQLSVL.

This chain joins TRBV19 and TRBJ2-7; 8 positions match TRBD1. Germline V CDR1 and CDR2: LNHDA, SQIVND (reference sequence). V shed 8 bases and J 3 bases; nucleotides not matched to a gene: 15. The CDR3 length is 16 residues. Here the CDR3 reads CASSRGDRLGNYEQYF. CDR3 sequence (DNA): TGTGCCAGTTCTAGGGGGGACAGGTTGGGGAACTACGAGCAGTACTTC.

The chain employs TRBV18 and TRBJ1-2; D is unresolved. Between the trimmed V and J ends, which lost 1 base and 0 bases, there was a span of 6 bases. The CDR3 consists of 14 residues. Germline lookup yields CDR1 KGHSH and CDR2 LQKENI. The CDR3, as DNA: TGTGCCAGCTCACCACAGGGAGCTAACTATGGCTACACCTTC. Its translation: CASSPQGANYGYTF.

This clone was detected only once. The chain joins TRBV5-1 to TRBJ1-1; 11 nucleotides align to TRBD1. The CDR3 extends over 15 amino acids. The trim removed 4 bases at V and 8 bases at J, leaving 10 bases unmatched. Germline CDR1 and CDR2: SGHRS and YFSETQ. The CDR3 DNA is TGCGCCAGCAGCATCGCCGGGACAGGGGGAGAGGAAGCTTTCTTT. Translation gives CASSIAGTGGEEAFF. The entire variable domain, with the rest obtained from reference TRBV5-1 and TRBJ1-1, is as follows: KAGVTQTPRYLIKTRGQQVTLSCSPISGHRSVSWYQQTPGQGLQFLFEYFSETQRNKGNFPGRFSGRQFSNSRSEMNVSTLELGDSALYLCASSIAGTGGEEAFFGQGTRLTVV.

The rearrangement joins TRBV19 to TRBJ2-6, with 7 bases lining up with TRBD1. CDR3 size: 17 residues. From germline, CDR1 is LNHDA and CDR2 SQIVND (reference sequence). The ends lost 4 bases at V and 0 bases at J; junction bases unmatched: 6. CDR3 coding DNA: TGTGCCAGTAGTACCAGGGACAGCAGCTCTGGGGCCAACGTCCTGACTTTC. This gives the protein CASSTRDSSSGANVLTF.

This clone was detected once. The V gene is TRBV27, the J gene TRBJ1-4, with TRBD1 as a possible D gene (6 bases). The length of the CDR3 is 15 residues. V dropped 3 bases and J dropped 2 bases, with 10 bases sitting between them. Germline values: CDR1 MNHEY, CDR2 SMNVEV (reference sequence). This CDR3 is CASSFTRGTNEKLFF. For the CDR3, the DNA is TGTGCCAGCAGTTTCACCAGGGGCACTAATGAAAAACTGTTTTTT.